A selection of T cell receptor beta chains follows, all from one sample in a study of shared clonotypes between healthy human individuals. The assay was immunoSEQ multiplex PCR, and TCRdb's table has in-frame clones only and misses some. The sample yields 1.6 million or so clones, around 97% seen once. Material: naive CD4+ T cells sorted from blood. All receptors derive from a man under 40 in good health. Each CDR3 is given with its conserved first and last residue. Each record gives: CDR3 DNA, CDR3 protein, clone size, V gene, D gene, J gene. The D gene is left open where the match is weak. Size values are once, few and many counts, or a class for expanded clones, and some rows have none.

cdr3_nt: TGTGCCAGCAGCCCTGGGGGAGTCACCGGGGAGCTGTTTTTT
cdr3_aa: CASSPGGVTGELFF
clone_size: .
v_call: TRBV4-2
d_call: .
j_call: TRBJ2-2

cdr3_nt: TGTGCCAGCAGCTTGGGCGAGCGGGCAAGCACAGATACGCAGTATTTT
cdr3_aa: CASSLGERASTDTQYF
clone_size: .
v_call: TRBV5-4
d_call: .
j_call: TRBJ2-3

cdr3_nt: TGTGCCAGCAGTAGTTACAAGGGTACCTTGGGGTACGAGCAGTACTTC
cdr3_aa: CASSSYKGTLGYEQYF
clone_size: .
v_call: TRBV25-1
d_call: .
j_call: TRBJ2-7

cdr3_nt: TGTGCCAGCTCAATACTCTCAGGGGGGGCGGCCAAAAACATTCAGTACTTC
cdr3_aa: CASSILSGGAAKNIQYF
clone_size: once
v_call: TRBV18
d_call: .
j_call: TRBJ2-4

cdr3_nt: TGTGCCAGCAGCTTAATGCTAGCGGGAGGGCCTATTTACGAGCAGTACTTC
cdr3_aa: CASSLMLAGGPIYEQYF
clone_size: .
v_call: TRBV7-2
d_call: TRBD2
j_call: TRBJ2-7

cdr3_nt: TGTGCCAGCAGCCCTAATATGATGAACACCGGGGAGCTGTTTTTT
cdr3_aa: CASSPNMMNTGELFF
clone_size: once
v_call: TRBV9
d_call: .
j_call: TRBJ2-2

cdr3_nt: TGTGCCAGCAGCTTAGGTCGGAGCGGGAGTTTTTTCTCTCCGCAGTATTTT
cdr3_aa: CASSLGRSGSFFSPQYF
clone_size: once
v_call: TRBV11-2
d_call: TRBD2
j_call: TRBJ2-3

cdr3_nt: TGTGCCAGCAGCTTGGCAGCGAACTATGGCTACACCTTC
cdr3_aa: CASSLAANYGYTF
clone_size: .
v_call: TRBV5-4
d_call: .
j_call: TRBJ1-2

cdr3_nt: TGTGCCAGCAGCAGTACTAGCGCTTATGTCTATGAGCAGTTCTTC
cdr3_aa: CASSSTSAYVYEQFF
clone_size: .
v_call: TRBV5-4
d_call: TRBD2
j_call: TRBJ2-1

cdr3_nt: TGTGCCAGCAGCTCGTCCGTATCAGCTGGGCAGTTCTTC
cdr3_aa: CASSSSVSAGQFF
clone_size: .
v_call: TRBV7-9
d_call: .
j_call: TRBJ2-1

cdr3_nt: TGTGCCAGCAGTCATAGGACAGGGGCGAACTCCTACAATGAGCAGTTCTTC
cdr3_aa: CASSHRTGANSYNEQFF
clone_size: .
v_call: TRBV27
d_call: TRBD1
j_call: TRBJ2-1

cdr3_nt: TGTGCCAGCAGCGCGCCCACAGGGGGCAACTATGGCTACACCTTC
cdr3_aa: CASSAPTGGNYGYTF
clone_size: .
v_call: TRBV9
d_call: TRBD1
j_call: TRBJ1-2

cdr3_nt: TGTGCCAGCACCGTGACAGGGGGGGGTCAGCCCCAGCATTTT
cdr3_aa: CASTVTGGGQPQHF
clone_size: .
v_call: TRBV28
d_call: TRBD1
j_call: TRBJ1-5

cdr3_nt: TGTGCCAGCAGCCAAAAATCCCCCGGGACCCAGTACTTC
cdr3_aa: CASSQKSPGTQYF
clone_size: .
v_call: TRBV9
d_call: .
j_call: TRBJ2-5

cdr3_nt: TGTGCCAGCAGTTACTCGGACAGACCCTACGAGCAGTACTTC
cdr3_aa: CASSYSDRPYEQYF
clone_size: .
v_call: TRBV6-6
d_call: .
j_call: TRBJ2-7

cdr3_nt: TGCGCCAGCAGCTTGGGGCTCCCGGGGAATGAGCAGTTCTTC
cdr3_aa: CASSLGLPGNEQFF
clone_size: .
v_call: TRBV5-1
d_call: .
j_call: TRBJ2-1

cdr3_nt: TGCGCCAGCAGCGAGGGACTAGCGGGACCCTACGAGCAGTACTTC
cdr3_aa: CASSEGLAGPYEQYF
clone_size: .
v_call: TRBV4-3
d_call: TRBD2
j_call: TRBJ2-7

cdr3_nt: TGTGCCATCAGTGAGTTGGGCCCCGGGGAGCTGTTTTTT
cdr3_aa: CAISELGPGELFF
clone_size: .
v_call: TRBV10-3
d_call: .
j_call: TRBJ2-2

cdr3_nt: TGTGCCAGCAGCCCCCGACAGGGGAGCTCCTACGAGCAGTACTTC
cdr3_aa: CASSPRQGSSYEQYF
clone_size: .
v_call: TRBV9
d_call: TRBD1
j_call: TRBJ2-7

cdr3_nt: TGCGCCAGCAGCTTGGCTCCAGTTAGCGCCTACAATGAGCAGTTCTTC
cdr3_aa: CASSLAPVSAYNEQFF
clone_size: .
v_call: TRBV5-1
d_call: .
j_call: TRBJ2-1

cdr3_nt: TGTGCCAGCAGCCCGCATGGGGACCAGCCCCAGCATTTT
cdr3_aa: CASSPHGDQPQHF
clone_size: .
v_call: TRBV28
d_call: .
j_call: TRBJ1-5

cdr3_nt: TGTGCCAGCAGCCCCGGAAGGACTAGCGGGACCCGGGAGCTGTTTTTT
cdr3_aa: CASSPGRTSGTRELFF
clone_size: .
v_call: TRBV7-2
d_call: TRBD2
j_call: TRBJ2-2

cdr3_nt: TGTGCCAGCAGCTCAGGACAGGGCACCAACGATGAGCAGTTCTTC
cdr3_aa: CASSSGQGTNDEQFF
clone_size: .
v_call: TRBV6-5
d_call: TRBD1
j_call: TRBJ2-1

cdr3_nt: TGTGCCAGCAGCAAGGGGCCAAATGAAGCTTTCTTT
cdr3_aa: CASSKGPNEAFF
clone_size: once
v_call: TRBV21-1
d_call: .
j_call: TRBJ1-1

cdr3_nt: TGTGCCATCAGTCGGGACAGTCAAGAGACCCAGTACTTC
cdr3_aa: CAISRDSQETQYF
clone_size: .
v_call: TRBV10-3
d_call: TRBD1
j_call: TRBJ2-5

cdr3_nt: TGCGCCAGCAGCTCCGGGGGTGACAATGAGCAGTTCTTC
cdr3_aa: CASSSGGDNEQFF
clone_size: .
v_call: TRBV5-1
d_call: .
j_call: TRBJ2-1

cdr3_nt: TGCGCCAGCAGCTTGCGCCTTAACAATGAGCAGTTCTTC
cdr3_aa: CASSLRLNNEQFF
clone_size: .
v_call: TRBV5-1
d_call: .
j_call: TRBJ2-1

cdr3_nt: TGTGCCAGCAGCCACAGGGGCGCAGAGACCCAGTACTTC
cdr3_aa: CASSHRGAETQYF
clone_size: .
v_call: TRBV9
d_call: TRBD1
j_call: TRBJ2-5

cdr3_nt: TGTGCCAGCAGACTCGGACAGGTCTCCTACGAGCAGTACTTC
cdr3_aa: CASRLGQVSYEQYF
clone_size: .
v_call: TRBV28
d_call: TRBD1
j_call: TRBJ2-7

cdr3_nt: TGTGCCAGCAGTTGGCGGAGCAATCAGCCCCAGCATTTT
cdr3_aa: CASSWRSNQPQHF
clone_size: .
v_call: TRBV27
d_call: .
j_call: TRBJ1-5

cdr3_nt: TGTGCCAGCAGTTTGACAGGGTTGCTTGGCTACACCTTC
cdr3_aa: CASSLTGLLGYTF
clone_size: .
v_call: TRBV6-5
d_call: TRBD1
j_call: TRBJ1-2

cdr3_nt: TGTGCCAGCAGCTCCAGCTCCTACAATGAGCAGTTCTTC
cdr3_aa: CASSSSSYNEQFF
clone_size: .
v_call: TRBV7-2
d_call: .
j_call: TRBJ2-1

cdr3_nt: TGTGCCACCTCGAGAGCGGGACTAGGATTCAATGAGCAGTTCTTC
cdr3_aa: CATSRAGLGFNEQFF
clone_size: .
v_call: TRBV15
d_call: TRBD2
j_call: TRBJ2-1

cdr3_nt: TGTGCCAGCAGCTTTACAGCTACTGAAGCTTTCTTT
cdr3_aa: CASSFTATEAFF
clone_size: .
v_call: TRBV5-4
d_call: .
j_call: TRBJ1-1

cdr3_nt: TGTGCCAGCAGTCCGACAGGCCGTTACTCTGGAAACACCATATATTTT
cdr3_aa: CASSPTGRYSGNTIYF
clone_size: .
v_call: TRBV2
d_call: .
j_call: TRBJ1-3

cdr3_nt: TGTGCCAGCAGCTTAGGTGCAGGGGACTCTGGAAACACCATATATTTT
cdr3_aa: CASSLGAGDSGNTIYF
clone_size: .
v_call: TRBV7-6
d_call: .
j_call: TRBJ1-3

cdr3_nt: TGCGCCAGCAGCCAGGGGACGGGTGTTTGGAGCTATGGCTACACCTTC
cdr3_aa: CASSQGTGVWSYGYTF
clone_size: .
v_call: TRBV4-3
d_call: .
j_call: TRBJ1-2

cdr3_nt: TGTGCCAGCAGCGTAGGAGGAGGCAGCTCCTACAATGAGCAGTTCTTC
cdr3_aa: CASSVGGGSSYNEQFF
clone_size: .
v_call: TRBV9
d_call: .
j_call: TRBJ2-1